The 7 T cell receptor beta chains below come from one sample, sequenced in a study of cytomegalovirus exposure and HLA in healthy donors. Primers included in the PCR were 60 Vbeta and 13 Jbeta primers. Measured with immunoSEQ multiplex PCR; TCRdb has only the in-frame clones, and not every one. The sample records about 180,000 clones, 70% to 80% being singletons. The sequenced sample consisted of PBMCs. These receptors were collected from a male donor in good health and CMV-seronegative.

The rearrangement links TRBV6-6 to TRBJ1-5, with TRBD1 matching 8 bases. Germline values: CDR1 MNHNY, CDR2 SVGAGI (reference sequence). Trimming cost V 2 bases and J 7 bases; bases outside gene matches: 7. This CDR3 is built from 15 residues. The CDR3 spells CASSYMAGGGQPQHF. CDR3 nucleotides: TGTGCCAGCAGTTACATGGCAGGGGGCGGGCAGCCCCAGCATTTT.

This clone appeared a few times. J is TRBJ2-2 and V is TRBV9; TRBD2 aligns across 11 bases. The J segment lost 4 bases and the V segment lost 4 bases, leaving 12 bases of the junction unmatched. Germline V gene data show CDR1 as SGDLS and CDR2 as YYNGEE. The CDR3 spans 18 residues. The CDR3 DNA reads TGTGCCAGCAGCTTCCGTGGACTAGCGGGTCGCGCCACCGGGGAGCTGTTTTTT. This gives the protein CASSFRGLAGRATGELFF.

CDR3 amino acids: CASSRRGLAGGSNEQFF. CDR3 DNA sequence: TGTGCCAGCAGCCGCCGGGGGCTAGCGGGAGGGTCCAATGAGCAGTTCTTC. This rearrangement joins TRBV28 to TRBJ2-1, with 12 positions matching TRBD2. The germline gives CDR1 MDHEN, CDR2 SYDVKM. The V and J ends lost 6 bases and 6 bases, in that order; junction bases with no gene match: 12. This CDR3 has 17 residues.

The chain couples TRBV7-2 to TRBJ1-6; D gene uncertain. Germline values: CDR1 SGHTA, CDR2 FQGNSA. V lost 1 base, J lost 5 bases, and 15 bases lay in between. This CDR3 has 17 amino acids. The CDR3 DNA sequence: TGTGCCAGCAGCTTAGTCTACGGGGAGTTCAATAATTCACCCCTCCACTTT. This sequence encodes CASSLVYGEFNNSPLHF.

This clone came up once. The chain combines TRBV7-8 with TRBJ1-1, with TRBD1 as a possible D gene (5 bases). V was cut by 2 bases and J by 4 bases, with 11 bases left in between. There are 14 residues in the CDR3. Germline lookup yields CDR1 SGHVS and CDR2 FQNEAQ. CDR3 loop: CASSLFTQATEAFF. In DNA form, the CDR3 reads TGTGCCAGCAGCTTATTTACACAGGCCACTGAAGCTTTCTTT.

The chain employs TRBV27 and TRBJ2-1; D call uncertain. Germline CDR1 and CDR2: MNHEY and SMNVEV (reference sequence). V shed 0 bases and J shed 7 bases, with 7 bases lying between them. CDR3 length: 13 residues. CDR3 protein: CASSLSRKNEQFF. CDR3 in DNA: TGTGCCAGCAGTTTATCGAGGAAAAATGAGCAGTTCTTC.

The sample holds one count of this clone. One end of the junction varies from germline; a read error may be responsible. The chain recombines TRBV7-9 with TRBJ1-6; D perhaps matches TRBD1 (5 bases). Germline V gene sequence: CDR1 SEHNR, CDR2 FQNEAQ (reference sequence). This CDR3 has 17 amino acids. CDR3 nucleotide sequence: TGTTCCAGCAGCTTAGGGGAGGGGAACTCCTATAATTCACCCCTCCACTTT. Its translation is CSSSLGEGNSYNSPLHF.